Below, one TCR beta chain is given with its context. What it binds is not known. The CDR3 consists of 13 residues. Trimming stripped 7 bases from V and 2 bases from J, with 12 bases between. CDR1 and CDR2 (germline): MNHEY, SVGAGI. This specimen belongs to a study of cytotoxic CD8 clonotypes in ibrutinib-treated CLL. General study results and limits: Whereas clonality rose at ibrutinib response, it declined toward baseline at progression. Researchers report that baseline clonality outpaced age-matched healthy donors and tracked circulating CD8+ T-cell counts.

The table came from immunoSEQ multiplex PCR; TCRdb's copy has only in-frame clones and leaves some out. The sample holds about 140,000 clones; 75% to 85% are singletons and the top ten take roughly 7.2%. J is TRBJ2-7 and V is TRBV6-5, with D hard to call. Source: PBMCs, taken after 36 months of ibrutinib treatment. This clonotype originated in a human donor with chronic lymphocytic leukemia. The CDR3: CASTSPGTYEQYF. The CDR3 DNA is TGTGCCAGCACCTCCCCAGGCACCTACGAGCAGTACTTC.